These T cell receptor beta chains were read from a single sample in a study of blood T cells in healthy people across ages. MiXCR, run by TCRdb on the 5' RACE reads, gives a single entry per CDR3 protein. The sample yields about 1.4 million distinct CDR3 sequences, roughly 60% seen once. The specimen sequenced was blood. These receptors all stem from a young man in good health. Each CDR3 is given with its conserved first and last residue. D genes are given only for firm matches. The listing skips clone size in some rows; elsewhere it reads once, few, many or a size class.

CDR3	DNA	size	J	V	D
CASSLLGGSETQYF	TGTGCCAGCAGCTTATTAGGAGGGTCAGAGACCCAGTACTTC	few	TRBJ2-5	TRBV7-9	NA
CASSQAPGPNTEAFF	TGCGCCAGCAGCCAAGCGCCAGGACCTAACACTGAAGCTTTCTTT	NA	TRBJ1-1	TRBV4-1	NA
CASSQPGTSLAGTQYF	TGTGCCAGCAGCCAACCCGGGACTAGCCTGGCGGGTACGCAGTATTTT	few	TRBJ2-3	TRBV7-2	TRBD2
CASSPFGKGYEQYF	TGCGCCAGCAGCCCCTTCGGCAAGGGCTACGAGCAGTACTTC	once	TRBJ2-7	TRBV4-3	NA
CASRPGRLGTDTQYF	TGTGCCAGCCGACCAGGGAGGTTGGGCACAGATACGCAGTATTTT	few	TRBJ2-3	TRBV6-6	NA
CSIRADTDTQYF	TGCAGCATCAGGGCAGACACAGATACGCAGTATTTT	NA	TRBJ2-3	TRBV29-1	NA
CATSIKARVRPDTQYF	TGTGCCACCAGCATAAAAGCCAGGGTTCGTCCAGATACGCAGTATTTT	NA	TRBJ2-3	TRBV15	NA
CASSADRRTDTQYF	TGTGCCAGCAGTGCGGACCGACGCACAGATACGCAGTATTTT	NA	TRBJ2-3	TRBV6-6	NA
CASNPDRVGNEQYF	TGTGCCAGCAACCCTGACAGGGTAGGGAACGAGCAGTACTTC	few	TRBJ2-7	TRBV9	TRBD1
CASSLTLVETQYF	TGTGCCAGCAGTTTAACGTTAGTGGAGACCCAGTACTTC	NA	TRBJ2-5	TRBV27	NA
CSALGVTSTDTQYF	TGCAGTGCTCTCGGGGTGACTAGCACAGATACGCAGTATTTT	once	TRBJ2-3	TRBV20-1	NA
CASSESGVNEQFF	TGTGCCAGCAGCGAAAGCGGGGTTAATGAGCAGTTCTTC	few	TRBJ2-1	TRBV9	TRBD2
CASSAGQGTQYF	TGTGCCAGCAGCGCCGGTCAGGGTACGCAGTATTTT	few	TRBJ2-3	TRBV7-2	NA
CASSATPTSYEQYF	TGTGCCAGCAGTGCCACACCGACCTCCTACGAGCAGTACTTC	NA	TRBJ2-7	TRBV6-6	NA
CASSNHGTGQSSYEQYF	TGTGCCAGCAGCAACCACGGGACAGGCCAGAGCTCCTACGAGCAGTACTTC	once	TRBJ2-7	TRBV21-1	NA
CASSSAGGIHNEQFF	TGTGCCAGCAGCTCCGCGGGGGGGATACACAATGAGCAGTTCTTC	few	TRBJ2-1	TRBV5-6	TRBD2
CASSQDSGSGELFF	TGCGCCAGCAGCCAAGATTCGGGGTCCGGGGAGCTGTTTTTT	NA	TRBJ2-2	TRBV4-3	NA
CASSPPVAGGPDTQYF	TGTGCCAGCAGCCCCCCCGTAGCGGGGGGGCCAGATACGCAGTATTTT	once	TRBJ2-3	TRBV7-9	TRBD2
CAWRIVAGANVLTF	TGTGCCTGGAGGATAGTAGCTGGGGCCAACGTCCTGACTTTC	NA	TRBJ2-6	TRBV30	NA
CATSDPTDLKETQYF	TGTGCCACCAGTGATCCGACAGATTTAAAAGAGACCCAGTACTTC	NA	TRBJ2-5	TRBV24-1	NA
CSVEGRGDDTGELFF	TGCAGCGTGGAAGGGCGGGGGGATGACACCGGGGAGCTGTTTTTT	NA	TRBJ2-2	TRBV29-1	TRBD2
CASSIQGSGEAQYF	TGTGCCAGCAGTATACAGGGGAGTGGAGAGGCCCAGTACTTC	once	TRBJ2-5	TRBV6-5	TRBD1
CSSQQGADYGYTF	TGCAGCTCACAGCAGGGGGCCGACTATGGCTACACCTTC	NA	TRBJ1-2	TRBV20-1	TRBD1
CASSYLPDLSSYEQYF	TGTGCCAGCAGTTACTTGCCAGATTTAAGCTCCTACGAGCAGTACTTC	NA	TRBJ2-7	TRBV6-5	NA
CASRAIKRGLTSTDTQYF	TGTGCCAGCAGGGCTATCAAGAGGGGACTGACTAGCACAGATACGCAGTATTTT	NA	TRBJ2-3	TRBV21-1	NA